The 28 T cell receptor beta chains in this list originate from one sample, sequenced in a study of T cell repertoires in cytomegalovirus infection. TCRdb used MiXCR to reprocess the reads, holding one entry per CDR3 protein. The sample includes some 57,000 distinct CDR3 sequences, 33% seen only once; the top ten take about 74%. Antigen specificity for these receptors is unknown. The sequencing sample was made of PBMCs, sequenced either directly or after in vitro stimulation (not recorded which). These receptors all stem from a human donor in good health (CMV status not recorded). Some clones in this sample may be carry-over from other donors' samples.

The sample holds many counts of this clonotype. The CDR3 bases are TGTGCCATCAGTGAATCGGGCAGTAAGGCATTAACGGGAGGCTACACCTTC. The encoded protein is CAISESGSKALTGGYTF. The J gene is TRBJ1-2, the V gene TRBV10-3; D ambiguous. V was cut by 3 bases and J by 8 bases, with 25 bases left in between. CDR3 size: 17 residues. Germline V lookup: CDR1 ENHRY, CDR2 SYGVKD.

This CDR3 reads CSARAEASTDTQYF. DNA for the CDR3: TGCAGTGCTAGGGCGGAAGCTAGCACAGATACGCAGTATTTT. The chain employs TRBV20-1 and TRBJ2-3; D is unclear. CDR1 is DFQATT and CDR2 is SNEGSKA in the germline V gene (reference sequence). V lost 3 bases and J lost 0, with 10 bases in between. CDR3 length equals 14 residues.

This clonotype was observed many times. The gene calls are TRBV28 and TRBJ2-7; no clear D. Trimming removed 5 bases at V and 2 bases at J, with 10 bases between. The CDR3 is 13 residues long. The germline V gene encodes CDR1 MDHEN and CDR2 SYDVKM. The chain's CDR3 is CASSPPGTYEQYF. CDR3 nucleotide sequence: TGTGCCAGCAGTCCGCCTGGAACCTACGAGCAGTACTTC.

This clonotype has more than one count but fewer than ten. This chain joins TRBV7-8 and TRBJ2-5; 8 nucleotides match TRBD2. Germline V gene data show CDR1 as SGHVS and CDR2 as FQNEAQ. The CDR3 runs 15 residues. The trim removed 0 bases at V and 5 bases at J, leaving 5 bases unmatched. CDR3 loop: CASSLALSGVETQYF. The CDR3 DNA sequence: TGTGCCAGCAGCTTAGCGCTTAGCGGGGTTGAGACCCAGTACTTC.

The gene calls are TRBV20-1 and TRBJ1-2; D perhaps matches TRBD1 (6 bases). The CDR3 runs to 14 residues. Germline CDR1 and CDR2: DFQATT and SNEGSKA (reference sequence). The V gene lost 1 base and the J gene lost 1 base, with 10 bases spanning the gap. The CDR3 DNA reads TGCAGTGCTAGAGTGGGGGGCCGTAACTATGGCTACACCTTC. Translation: CSARVGGRNYGYTF.

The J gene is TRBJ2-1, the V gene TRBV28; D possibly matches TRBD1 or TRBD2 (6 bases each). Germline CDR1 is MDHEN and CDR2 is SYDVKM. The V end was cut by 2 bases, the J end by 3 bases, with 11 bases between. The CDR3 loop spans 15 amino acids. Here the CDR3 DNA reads TGTGCCAGCAGTTTAAATAGGGGGGTCTACAATGAGCAGTTCTTC. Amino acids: CASSLNRGVYNEQFF.

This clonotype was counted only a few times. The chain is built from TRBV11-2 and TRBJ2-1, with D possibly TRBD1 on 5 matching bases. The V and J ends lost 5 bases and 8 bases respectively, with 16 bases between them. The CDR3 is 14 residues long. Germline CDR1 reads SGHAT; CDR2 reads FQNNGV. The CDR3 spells CASSRRPIGDEQFF. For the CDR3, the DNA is TGTGCCAGCAGCCGTCGGCCGATAGGGGATGAGCAGTTCTTC.

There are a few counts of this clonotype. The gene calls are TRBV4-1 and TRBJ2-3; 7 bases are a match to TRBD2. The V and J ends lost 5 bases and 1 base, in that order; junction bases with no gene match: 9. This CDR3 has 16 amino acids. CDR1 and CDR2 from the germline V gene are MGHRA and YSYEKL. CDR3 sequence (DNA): TGCGCCAGCAGCTCCAGACTAGCAGCGGGCACAGATACGCAGTATTTT. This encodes CASSSRLAAGTDTQYF.

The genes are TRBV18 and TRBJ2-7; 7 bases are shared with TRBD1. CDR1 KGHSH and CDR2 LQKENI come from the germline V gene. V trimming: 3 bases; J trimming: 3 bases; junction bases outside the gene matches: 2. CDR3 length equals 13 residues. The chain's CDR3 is CASSPRDSYEQYF. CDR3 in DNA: TGTGCCAGCTCACCCCGGGACAGCTACGAGCAGTACTTC.

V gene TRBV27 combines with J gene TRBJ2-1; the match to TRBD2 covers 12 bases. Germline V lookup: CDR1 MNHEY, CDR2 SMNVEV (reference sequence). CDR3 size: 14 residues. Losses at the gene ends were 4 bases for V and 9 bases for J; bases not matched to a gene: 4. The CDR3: CASSSSGGAFEQFF. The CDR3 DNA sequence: TGTGCCAGCAGTTCTAGCGGGGGGGCCTTTGAGCAGTTCTTC.

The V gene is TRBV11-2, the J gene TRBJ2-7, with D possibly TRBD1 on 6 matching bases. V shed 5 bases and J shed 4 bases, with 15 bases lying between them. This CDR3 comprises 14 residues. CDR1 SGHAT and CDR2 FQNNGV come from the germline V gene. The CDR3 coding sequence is TGTGCCAGCAGCCCGGACAGCGGCCAATACGAGCAGTACTTC. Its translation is CASSPDSGQYEQYF.

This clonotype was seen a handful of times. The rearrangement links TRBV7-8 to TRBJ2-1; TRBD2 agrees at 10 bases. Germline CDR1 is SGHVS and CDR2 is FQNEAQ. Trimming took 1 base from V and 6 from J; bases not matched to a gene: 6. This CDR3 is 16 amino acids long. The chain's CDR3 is CASSLVGGLAPNEQFF. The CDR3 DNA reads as TGTGCCAGCAGCTTAGTCGGGGGACTAGCGCCCAATGAGCAGTTCTTC.

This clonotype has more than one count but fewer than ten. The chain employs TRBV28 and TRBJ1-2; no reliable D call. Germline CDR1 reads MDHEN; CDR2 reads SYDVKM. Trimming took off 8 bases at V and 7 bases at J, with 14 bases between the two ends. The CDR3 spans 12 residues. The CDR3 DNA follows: TGTGCCAGCCTCTTCGGGTCTCGTGGCTACACCTTC. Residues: CASLFGSRGYTF.

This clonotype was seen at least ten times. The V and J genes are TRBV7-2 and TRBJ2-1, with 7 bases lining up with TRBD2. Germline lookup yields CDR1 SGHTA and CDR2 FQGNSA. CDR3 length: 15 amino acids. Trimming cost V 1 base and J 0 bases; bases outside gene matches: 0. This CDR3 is CASSLGLASYNEQFF. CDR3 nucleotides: TGTGCCAGCAGCTTAGGACTAGCCTCCTACAATGAGCAGTTCTTC.

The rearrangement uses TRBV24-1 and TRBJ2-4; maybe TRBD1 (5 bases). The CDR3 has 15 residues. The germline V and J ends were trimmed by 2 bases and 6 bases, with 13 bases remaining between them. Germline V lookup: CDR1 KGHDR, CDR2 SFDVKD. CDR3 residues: CATSDSPDRLNIQYF. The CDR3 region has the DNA TGTGCCACCAGTGATTCCCCCGACAGACTAAACATTCAGTACTTC.

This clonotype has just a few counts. The CDR3 DNA reads as TGTGCCAGCCAGCAGGTGTTTAGGATTAATGAGCAGTTCTTC. This translates into CASQQVFRINEQFF. J is TRBJ2-1 and V is TRBV6-6; D unclear. Germline CDR1 MNHNY, CDR2 SVGAGI (reference sequence). The germline V and J ends were trimmed by 8 bases and 7 bases, with 18 bases remaining between them. The CDR3 is 14 residues long.

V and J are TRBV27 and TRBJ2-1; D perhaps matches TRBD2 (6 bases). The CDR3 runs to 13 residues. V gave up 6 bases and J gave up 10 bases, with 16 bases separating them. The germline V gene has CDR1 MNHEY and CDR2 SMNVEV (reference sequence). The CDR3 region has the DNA TGTGCCAGCAGCCTGATCGGGGGTCGGGAGCAGTTCTTC. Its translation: CASSLIGGREQFF.

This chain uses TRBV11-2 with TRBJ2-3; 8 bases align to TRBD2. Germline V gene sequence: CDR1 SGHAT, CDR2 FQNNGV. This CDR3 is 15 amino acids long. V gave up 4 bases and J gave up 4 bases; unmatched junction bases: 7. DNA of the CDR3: TGTGCCAGCAGCTCGGGAGGGGCTGGGGCAGATACGCAGTATTTT. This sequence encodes CASSSGGAGADTQYF.

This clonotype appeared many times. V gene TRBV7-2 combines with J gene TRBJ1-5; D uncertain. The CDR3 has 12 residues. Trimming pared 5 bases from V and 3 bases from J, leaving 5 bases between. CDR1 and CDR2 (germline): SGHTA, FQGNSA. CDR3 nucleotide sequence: TGTGCCAGCAGCACTTCCAATCAGCCCCAGCATTTT. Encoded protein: CASSTSNQPQHF.

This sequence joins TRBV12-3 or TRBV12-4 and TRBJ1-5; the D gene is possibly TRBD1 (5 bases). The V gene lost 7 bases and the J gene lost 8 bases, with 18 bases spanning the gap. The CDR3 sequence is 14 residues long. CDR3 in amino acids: CASTLGGPWEPQHF. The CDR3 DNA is TGTGCCAGCACGCTCGGGGGACCCTGGGAGCCCCAGCATTTT.

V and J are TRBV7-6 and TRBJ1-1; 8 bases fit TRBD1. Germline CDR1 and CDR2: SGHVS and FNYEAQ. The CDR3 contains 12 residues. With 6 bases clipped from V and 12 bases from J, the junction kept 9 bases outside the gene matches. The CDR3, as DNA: TGTGCCAGCAGTCCGCAAGGACAGGGTTCTTTCTTT. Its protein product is CASSPQGQGSFF.

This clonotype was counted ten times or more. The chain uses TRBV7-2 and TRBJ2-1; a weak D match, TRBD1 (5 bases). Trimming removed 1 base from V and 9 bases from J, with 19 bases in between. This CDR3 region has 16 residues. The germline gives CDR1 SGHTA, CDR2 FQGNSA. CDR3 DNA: TGTGCCAGCAGCTTAGTGCGACAGAAAGGGTTCGGTGAGCAGTTCTTC. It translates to CASSLVRQKGFGEQFF.

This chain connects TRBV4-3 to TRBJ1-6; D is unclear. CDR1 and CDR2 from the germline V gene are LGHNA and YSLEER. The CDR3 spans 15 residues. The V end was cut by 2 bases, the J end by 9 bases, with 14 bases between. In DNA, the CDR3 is TGCGCCAGCAGCCAATCGACTATCCGGGGTTCACCCCTCCACTTT. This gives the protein CASSQSTIRGSPLHF.

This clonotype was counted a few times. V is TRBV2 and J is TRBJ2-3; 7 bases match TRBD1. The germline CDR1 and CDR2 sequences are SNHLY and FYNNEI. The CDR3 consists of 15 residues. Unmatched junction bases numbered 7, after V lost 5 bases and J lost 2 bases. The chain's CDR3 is CASSPRTGYTDTQYF. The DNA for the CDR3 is TGTGCCAGCAGTCCCAGGACAGGCTACACAGATACGCAGTATTTT.

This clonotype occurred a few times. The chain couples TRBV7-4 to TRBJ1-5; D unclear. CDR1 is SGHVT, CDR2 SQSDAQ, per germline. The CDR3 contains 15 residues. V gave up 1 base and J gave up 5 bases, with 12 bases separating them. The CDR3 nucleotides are TGTGCCAGCAGCTTAGTCCCGCCGTCGGATCAGCCCCAGCATTTT. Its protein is CASSLVPPSDQPQHF.

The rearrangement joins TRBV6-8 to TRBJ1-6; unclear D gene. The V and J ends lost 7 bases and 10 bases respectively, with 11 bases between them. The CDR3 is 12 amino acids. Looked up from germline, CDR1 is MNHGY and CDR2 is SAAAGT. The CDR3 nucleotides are TGTGCCAGCAAGGGCGTATTCTCACCCCTCCACTTT. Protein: CASKGVFSPLHF.

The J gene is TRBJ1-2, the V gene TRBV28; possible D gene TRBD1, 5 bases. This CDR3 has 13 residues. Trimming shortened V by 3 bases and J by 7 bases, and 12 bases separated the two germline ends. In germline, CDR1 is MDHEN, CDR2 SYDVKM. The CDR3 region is CASSLGQASGYTF. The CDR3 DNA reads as TGTGCCAGCAGTTTGGGGCAGGCGAGTGGCTACACCTTC.

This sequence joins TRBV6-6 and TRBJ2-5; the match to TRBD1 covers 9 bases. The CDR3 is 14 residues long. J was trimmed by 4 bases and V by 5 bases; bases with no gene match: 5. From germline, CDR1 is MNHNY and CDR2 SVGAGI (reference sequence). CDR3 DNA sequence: TGTGCCAGCAGTCGGGACAGGGTACCAGAGACCCAGTACTTC. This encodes CASSRDRVPETQYF.